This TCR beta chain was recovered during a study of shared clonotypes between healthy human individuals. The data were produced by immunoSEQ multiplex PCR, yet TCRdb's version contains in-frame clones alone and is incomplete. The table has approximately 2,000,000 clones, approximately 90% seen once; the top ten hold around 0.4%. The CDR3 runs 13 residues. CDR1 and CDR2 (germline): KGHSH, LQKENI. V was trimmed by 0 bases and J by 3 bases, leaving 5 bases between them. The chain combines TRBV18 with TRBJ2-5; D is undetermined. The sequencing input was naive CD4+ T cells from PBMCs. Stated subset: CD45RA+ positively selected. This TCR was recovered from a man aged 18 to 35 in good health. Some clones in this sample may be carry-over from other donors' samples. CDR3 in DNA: TGTGCCAGCTCACCACCTGAAAAAGAGACCCAGTACTTC. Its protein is CASSPPEKETQYF.